The clone carrying this TCR beta chain was counted at least ten times. Library preparation followed earlier protocols using designated TCR primers. TCRdb used MiXCR to reprocess the PCR reads, holding one entry per CDR3 protein. The sample comprises approximately 680,000 distinct CDR3 sequences, less than 30% of which are singletons, and 0.7% to 0.95% rests with the top ten. These data belong to a study of molecular identifiers for immune sequencing clone quantification. Germline values: CDR1 MNHEY, CDR2 SVGEGT. CDR3 length: 15 amino acids. Unmatched junction bases numbered 6, after V lost 6 bases and J lost 0 bases.

This clonotype originated in a human donor in good health. Some libraries in this study had Jurkat cell RNA spiked in. The sample was naive CD8+ T cells from blood, with Jurkat cell RNA spiked in. Subset noted: FACS-sorted CD8+CD4-CCR7+CD45RA+ naive T cells. The V and J genes are TRBV6-2 or TRBV6-3 and TRBJ1-1, with 8 bases that match TRBD1. The CDR3 DNA follows: TGTGCCAGCAGAAACAGGGGGAACGTGAACACTGAAGCTTTCTTT. Amino acids: CASRNRGNVNTEAFF.